This TCR beta chain was retrieved from a study of T cells in Graves' hyperthyroidism and ophthalmopathy. Whole-study context: The initial diagnosis was the point when peripheral blood was collected, ahead of any treatment.

Graves' hyperthyroidism showing no ophthalmopathy progression within 18 months was considered stable. The study, taken as a whole, reports: A 13 V-J signature model discriminated ophthalmopathy versus stable hyperthyroidism.

It was RNA transcripts that yielded the amplified TCR beta CDR3 regions. Primed by the HTBI set, a first-round RT-PCR was run on the TCR CDR3. TCRdb passed the multiplex PCR reads through MiXCR, listing each CDR3 protein once. The sample contains hundreds of thousands of distinct CDR3 sequences, around 14% of which appear only once. This clonotype was observed at least ten times. Its antigen remains unknown. The sequence derives from a woman aged 18-29 years with Graves' hyperthyroidism. The specimen was blood.

This CDR3 is CASSVGTATEAFF. The CDR3 DNA reads as TGTGCCAGCAGTGTCGGGACAGCCACTGAAGCTTTCTTT. The chain has TRBV6-1 and TRBJ1-1; 7 positions match TRBD1. The CDR3 runs to 13 residues. CDR1 is MNHNS and CDR2 is SASEGT in the germline V gene. J was trimmed by 4 bases and V by 4 bases; bases with no gene match: 3.